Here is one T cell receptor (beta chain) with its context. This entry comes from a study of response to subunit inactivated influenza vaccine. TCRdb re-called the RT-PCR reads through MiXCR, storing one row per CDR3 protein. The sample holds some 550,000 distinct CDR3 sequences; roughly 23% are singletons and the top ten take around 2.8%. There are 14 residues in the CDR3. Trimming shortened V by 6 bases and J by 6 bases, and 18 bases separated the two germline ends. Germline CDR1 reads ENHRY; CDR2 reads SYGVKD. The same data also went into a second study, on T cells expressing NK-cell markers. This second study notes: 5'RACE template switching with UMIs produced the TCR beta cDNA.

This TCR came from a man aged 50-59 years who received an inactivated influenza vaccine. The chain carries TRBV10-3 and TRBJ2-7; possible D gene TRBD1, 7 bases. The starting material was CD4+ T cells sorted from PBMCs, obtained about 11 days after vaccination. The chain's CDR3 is CAIRGDSGSSEQYF. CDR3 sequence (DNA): TGTGCCATCAGGGGGGACAGCGGGTCATCCGAGCAGTACTTC.